This TCR beta chain was identified in a study of follicular helper T cells after annual influenza vaccination. On the study more broadly: Some donors were sampled over the 2013-2014, 2014-2015 and 2015-2016 vaccinations. Study-level results: Productive TCRB sequences came from only roughly 8.5-23% of cells. ICOS+CD38+ cTfh clonality tracked population frequency, and its change tracked circulating plasmablast change.

The sample's time point: 2014-2015 season, pre-vaccination. Trimming pared 4 bases from V and 0 bases from J, leaving 12 bases between. The germline V gene has CDR1 SNHLY and CDR2 FYNNEI. This CDR3 region has 15 residues. In the case of this clone: The antigen is undetermined.

TCRB sequencing was done at Survey resolution level. Method: immunoSEQ multiplex PCR; TCRdb's copy keeps in-frame clones and lacks some. The data hold around 8,000 clones, with 80% to 90% observed a single time. This sequence joins TRBV2 and TRBJ2-5; D is unclear. Here the sequenced sample was CXCR5+ CD38- circulating T follicular helper cells from blood, taken on the day of influenza vaccination. Subset: circulating Tfh, non-naive CD4+CXCR5+PD-1+ (ICOS+CD38+ or ICOS-CD38-). The sequence was obtained from an adult who received the influenza vaccine. The CDR3 nucleotides are TGTGCCAGCAGTGGACGCAACAATTACCAAGAGACCCAGTACTTC. This encodes CASSGRNNYQETQYF.